This TCR beta chain was found in a study of identifying expanded T cells in peripheral blood. Study-wide findings and caveats: Roughly 1.1 clones differed between technical replicates, versus approximately 17 and 20 over time.

Of note for this clone: The antigen remains undetermined.

Produced via immunoSEQ multiplex PCR; TCRdb's table is partial and in-frame only. In the table there are under 70,000 clones, over 75% of which are singletons. CDR1 and CDR2 from the germline V gene are WSHSY and SAAADI. The CDR3 runs to 16 residues. The V and J ends lost 6 bases and 4 bases, in that order; junction bases with no gene match: 6. This clonotype was sampled from a person aged 18 to 69 in good health. J is TRBJ2-1 and V is TRBV10-2; 13 bases are a match to TRBD2. Source material: blood. The CDR3 spells CASRQGLAGVYNEQFF. The DNA of the CDR3 is TGCGCCAGCAGACAAGGACTAGCGGGGGTATACAATGAGCAGTTCTTC.